The clone carrying this T cell receptor beta chain was detected a few times. Antigen unknown. In the same sample, other DNA sequences code for this CDR3. Libraries were prepared by immunoSEQ multiplex PCR; TCRdb keeps only in-frame clonotypes and omits some of them. The sample contains 2 million to 3 million clones, approximately 94% of which appear only once. The V end was cut by 3 bases, the J end by 7 bases, with 7 bases between. CDR3 size: 12 residues. Germline V CDR1 and CDR2: MDHEN, SYDVKM. The record originates from a study of shared clonotypes between healthy human individuals. Study-level results: Roughly 5% of naive CD4 clonotypes were shared across four donors.

Donors were healthy HIV-negative adults without recent acute infections or vaccinations. Specimen: naive CD4+ T cells from PBMCs. Subset noted: CD45RA+ positively selected. The receptor comes from a man aged 18 to 29 in good health. Some clones in this sample may be carry-over from other donors' samples. V gene TRBV28 combines with J gene TRBJ1-5, with D unclear. The CDR3 reads CASSLVGQPQHF. DNA for the CDR3: TGTGCCAGCAGTTTGGTGGGCCAGCCCCAGCATTTT.